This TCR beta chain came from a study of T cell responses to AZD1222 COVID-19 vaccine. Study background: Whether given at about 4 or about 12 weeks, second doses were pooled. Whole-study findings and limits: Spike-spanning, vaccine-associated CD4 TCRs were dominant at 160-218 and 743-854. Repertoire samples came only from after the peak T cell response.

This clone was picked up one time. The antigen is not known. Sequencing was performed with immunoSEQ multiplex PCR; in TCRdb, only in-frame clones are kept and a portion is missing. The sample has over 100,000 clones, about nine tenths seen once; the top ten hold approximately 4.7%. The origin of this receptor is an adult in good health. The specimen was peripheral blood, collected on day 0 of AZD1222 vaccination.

The CDR3 DNA sequence: TGTGCCAGTAGTATAAGGGGCAGGGGCCTGGAGCCCCAGCATTTT. Translated, it gives CASSIRGRGLEPQHF. The rearrangement links TRBV19 to TRBJ1-5, with D possibly matching TRBD1 (6 bases). In germline, CDR1 is LNHDA, CDR2 SQIVND (reference sequence). The CDR3 runs to 15 residues. V was pared by 2 bases and J by 8 bases, with 16 bases between.